The rows below give T cell receptor beta chains drawn from one sample of a study of blood T cell repertoires in COVID-19. The method was immunoSEQ multiplex PCR; TCRdb's version includes in-frame clones alone and lacks a portion of them. The data show roughly 70,000 clones, about 86% seen once. Input material: peripheral blood. The receptor source for this set is a woman aged 55 to 70 with acute or convalescent COVID-19. The CDR3 runs from the conserved cysteine through the conserved F or W. D genes are given only for firm matches. Rows give clone size only sometimes, using once, few, many, or a class for an expanded clone.

size | J | V | D | DNA | CDR3
- | TRBJ2-7 | TRBV27 | - | TGTGCCAGCAGTGTAGACTACAGCACTTTCTACGAGCAGTACTTC | CASSVDYSTFYEQYF
- | TRBJ1-2 | TRBV2 | TRBD1 | TGTGCCAGCCGTAGGACAGGGGGTACCTATGGCTACACCTTC | CASRRTGGTYGYTF
- | TRBJ1-6 | TRBV7-2 | TRBD1 | TGTGCCAGCAGCGACCGGACAGGGGGTAATTCACCCCTCCACTTT | CASSDRTGGNSPLHF
- | TRBJ1-1 | TRBV27 | TRBD1 | TGTGCCAGCAGTCCCCGCGTAGGGGGCGCCTATACTGAAGCTTTCTTT | CASSPRVGGAYTEAFF
- | TRBJ1-2 | TRBV5-6 | - | TGTGCCAGCAGCAGAACAGGGCCAGAAGGCTACACCTTC | CASSRTGPEGYTF
- | TRBJ2-7 | TRBV28 | - | TGTGCCAGCAGTTCGGGGTTGGGGGGGCGATACGAGCAGTACTTC | CASSSGLGGRYEQYF
- | TRBJ1-6 | TRBV24-1 | - | TGTGCCCCACTGCATGGGGTAAGGGGATCACCCCTCCACTTT | CAPLHGVRGSPLHF
- | TRBJ2-5 | TRBV29-1 | - | TGCAGCGCGCCACTCGGTTCTATCGGAGAGACCCAGTACTTC | CSAPLGSIGETQYF
- | TRBJ1-2 | TRBV3-1/TRBV3-2 | - | TGTGCCAGCAGCCGATTAGACAGAAACTATGGCTACACCTTC | CASSRLDRNYGYTF
- | TRBJ1-1 | TRBV19 | - | TGTGCCAGTAGTATAAACAGATTGAACACTGAAGCTTTCTTT | CASSINRLNTEAFF
- | TRBJ1-1 | TRBV18 | - | TGTGCCAGCTCACCAACGCGGGTTTCGAGCACTGAAGCTTTCTTT | CASSPTRVSSTEAFF
- | TRBJ1-5 | TRBV5-6 | TRBD1 | TGTGCCAGCAGCTTGGCTGGGGGGGCAGGGGGCAACAATCAGCCCCAGCATTTT | CASSLAGGAGGNNQPQHF
- | TRBJ1-1 | TRBV20-1 | - | TGCAGTGCCAATCAGGGCACTGAAGCTTTCTTT | CSANQGTEAFF
once | TRBJ2-5 | TRBV4-1 | TRBD2 | TGCGCCAGCAGCCATCCCGGACTAGCGGGGGGGCCGAATCGAGAGACCCAGTACTTC | CASSHPGLAGGPNRETQYF
- | TRBJ1-5 | TRBV6-2/TRBV6-3 | - | TGTGCCAGCAGTGTCTCTGGGCCTAGCAATCAGCCCCAGCATTTT | CASSVSGPSNQPQHF
- | TRBJ1-2 | TRBV6-1 | TRBD1 | TGTGCCAGCAGTGAACCCGACAGGGGGCCCGGCTATGGCTACACCTTC | CASSEPDRGPGYGYTF
- | TRBJ1-1 | TRBV18 | TRBD1 | TGTGCCAGCTCACCACCTGCAGGGGGCTTGGACACTGAAGCTTTCTTT | CASSPPAGGLDTEAFF
once | TRBJ1-3 | TRBV6-2/TRBV6-3 | TRBD1 | TGTGCCAGCAGTCCGGGACAGGCTTCCAGCAACACCATATATTTT | CASSPGQASSNTIYF
- | TRBJ2-1 | TRBV18 | - | TGTGCCAGCTCACCAAGATCAGGGACTCTGCAATTCTTC | CASSPRSGTLQFF
few | TRBJ2-2 | TRBV30 | TRBD1 | TGTGCCTGGAATCGGGGACAGCAAGGAGCCGGGGAGCTGTTTTTT | CAWNRGQQGAGELFF
- | TRBJ2-2 | TRBV10-3 | - | TGTGCCATCACAGGACACACGAACACCGGGGAGCTGTTTTTT | CAITGHTNTGELFF
- | TRBJ1-2 | TRBV29-1 | TRBD1 | TGCAGCGTTGCGGACAGGAGTGGGTTGGGCTACACCTTC | CSVADRSGLGYTF
once | TRBJ2-1 | TRBV19 | TRBD2 | TGTGCCAGTAGTTCCCAGGGACTAGCGGGGGGGCGGAATGAGCAGTTCTTC | CASSSQGLAGGRNEQFF
- | TRBJ2-7 | TRBV25-1 | - | TGTGCCAGCAGTCCCTTGGACCGGGGTAACGAGCAGTACTTC | CASSPLDRGNEQYF
- | TRBJ1-2 | TRBV6-5 | - | TGTGCCGTACGGGGAAAAGAGTATGGCTACACCTTC | CAVRGKEYGYTF
- | TRBJ2-3 | TRBV27 | TRBD2 | TGTGCCAGCAGTTTATCGGGTTTTGTCCCGGGACTAGCGGGGGATACGCAGTATTTT | CASSLSGFVPGLAGDTQYF
- | TRBJ2-2 | TRBV9 | - | TGTGCCAGCAGGCAGGGGCCGGACACCGGGGAGCTGTTTTTT | CASRQGPDTGELFF
- | TRBJ1-1 | TRBV7-3 | - | TGTGCCAGCAGCATGGGAGGGTTGAACACTGAAGCTTTCTTT | CASSMGGLNTEAFF
- | TRBJ1-4 | TRBV9 | TRBD1 | TGTGCCAGCAGCGTCTCCGGGACAGAGGGTGAAAAACTGTTTTTT | CASSVSGTEGEKLFF
- | TRBJ1-6 | TRBV27 | - | TGTGCCAGCAGTACCAGCAGGGAGGGTTCACCCCTCCACTTT | CASSTSREGSPLHF
- | TRBJ2-3 | TRBV19 | - | TGTGCCAGTAGTGTCCCGGGAATTACCTCAGATACGCAGTATTTT | CASSVPGITSDTQYF
- | TRBJ2-1 | TRBV7-9 | TRBD2 | TGTGCCAGCAGCCGTACTAGCGGGGGGGCAAATGAGCAGTTCTTC | CASSRTSGGANEQFF
- | TRBJ1-1 | TRBV30 | - | TGTGCCTGGAGTGGGACAGAGAACACTGAAGCTTTCTTT | CAWSGTENTEAFF
- | TRBJ1-5 | TRBV7-2 | TRBD1 | TGTGCCAGCAGCACCTCGGACAGGAGAAATCAGCCCCAGCATTTT | CASSTSDRRNQPQHF
once | TRBJ1-5 | TRBV15 | - | TGTGCCACCAGCAGGGGGTTGGGGGGGCGTTGGGACAATCAGCCCCAGCATTTT | CATSRGLGGRWDNQPQHF
- | TRBJ1-6 | TRBV11-2 | TRBD1 | TGTGCCAGCAGCCCGGGACAGAGCTCCTATAATTCACCCCTCCACTTT | CASSPGQSSYNSPLHF
- | TRBJ2-3 | TRBV7-9 | TRBD2 | TGTGCCAGCAGCAGAACTAGCGGGGGGATCACAGATACGCAGTATTTT | CASSRTSGGITDTQYF
- | TRBJ2-5 | TRBV18 | - | TGTGCCAGCTCACCGGTCCGGGACTCGCCTCATGAGACCCAGTACTTC | CASSPVRDSPHETQYF
- | TRBJ1-1 | TRBV6-6 | - | TGTGCCAGCAGTTACTTAACAGCAAGCATGGACACTGAAGCTTTCTTT | CASSYLTASMDTEAFF
- | TRBJ2-3 | TRBV30 | - | TGTGCCTGGAGTGTACCGGGACACGGCTCGACGGATACGCAGTATTTT | CAWSVPGHGSTDTQYF
- | TRBJ2-3 | TRBV19 | TRBD1 | TGTGCCAGTAGTCGCCGGGACAGCGGAACAGATACGCAGTATTTT | CASSRRDSGTDTQYF
- | TRBJ1-2 | TRBV6-5 | TRBD1 | TGTGCCAGCTCTCACGGACAGGATGCTGGCTACACCTTC | CASSHGQDAGYTF
- | TRBJ2-7 | TRBV11-2 | - | TGTGCCAGCAGCTTAGAGCCAGGCTCCGAGCAGTACTTC | CASSLEPGSEQYF
- | TRBJ1-4 | TRBV14 | - | TGTGCCAGCAGCCAATTGAGGCAATATAATGAAAAACTGTTTTTT | CASSQLRQYNEKLFF
- | TRBJ2-2 | TRBV19 | TRBD1 | TGTGCCAGTAGTAACCTGGGACAGGGGGCTTCTGTGTACACCGGGGAGCTGTTTTTT | CASSNLGQGASVYTGELFF
once | TRBJ2-3 | TRBV18 | - | TGTGCCAGCTCCGGAGCGGCAGATACGCAGTATTTT | CASSGAADTQYF
- | TRBJ2-3 | TRBV5-8 | TRBD2 | TGTGCCAGCAGCTTGACTAGCGGGGGAACAGATACGCAGTATTTT | CASSLTSGGTDTQYF
- | TRBJ1-6 | TRBV19 | TRBD1 | TGTGCCAGTAAGGGGGACAGGGGGCTCTATAATTCACCCCTCCACTTT | CASKGDRGLYNSPLHF
few | TRBJ1-1 | TRBV5-6 | TRBD1 | TGTGCCAGCAGCTCTCGGACAGGGGTCACTGAAGCTTTCTTT | CASSSRTGVTEAFF
many | TRBJ1-1 | TRBV6-5 | TRBD1 | TGTGCCAGCAGTTTCGGACAGGGCGGCACTGAAGCTTTCTTT | CASSFGQGGTEAFF
- | TRBJ1-6 | TRBV18 | - | TGTGCCAGCTCACCACGGGAGCCTTATAATTCACCCCTCCACTTT | CASSPREPYNSPLHF
- | TRBJ1-6 | TRBV3-1/TRBV3-2 | - | TGTGCCAGCAGCCCCACATACAATTCACCCCTCCACTTT | CASSPTYNSPLHF
- | TRBJ1-1 | TRBV6-5 | - | TGTGCCAGCAGGGGGAGGGGGGGCAACACTGAAGCTTTCTTT | CASRGRGGNTEAFF
- | TRBJ1-3 | TRBV6-5 | TRBD1 | TGTGCCAGCACTGTCGGGACAGGGGGAAACACCATATATTTT | CASTVGTGGNTIYF
few | TRBJ1-5 | TRBV4-2 | TRBD1 | TGTGCCAGCAGCCAAGAAGGACAGGGGAGTCAGCCCCAGCATTTT | CASSQEGQGSQPQHF